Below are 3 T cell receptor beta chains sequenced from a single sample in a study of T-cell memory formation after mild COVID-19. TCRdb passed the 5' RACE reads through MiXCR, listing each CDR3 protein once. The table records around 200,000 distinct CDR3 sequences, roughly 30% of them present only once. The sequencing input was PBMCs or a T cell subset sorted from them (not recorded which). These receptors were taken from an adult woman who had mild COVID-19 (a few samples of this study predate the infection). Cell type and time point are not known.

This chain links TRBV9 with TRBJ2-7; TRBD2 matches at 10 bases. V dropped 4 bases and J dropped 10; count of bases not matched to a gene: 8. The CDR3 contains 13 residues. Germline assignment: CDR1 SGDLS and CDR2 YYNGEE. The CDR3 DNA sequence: TGTGCCAGCAGCCCGTTGGCTAGCGGGAGACAGTACTTC. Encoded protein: CASSPLASGRQYF.

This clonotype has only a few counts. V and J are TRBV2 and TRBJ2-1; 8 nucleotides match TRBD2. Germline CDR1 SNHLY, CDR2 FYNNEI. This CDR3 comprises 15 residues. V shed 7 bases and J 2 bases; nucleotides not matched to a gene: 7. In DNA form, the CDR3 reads TGTGCCAGCAACCAAGAGCGGGGGCCCTACAATGAGCAGTTCTTC. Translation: CASNQERGPYNEQFF.

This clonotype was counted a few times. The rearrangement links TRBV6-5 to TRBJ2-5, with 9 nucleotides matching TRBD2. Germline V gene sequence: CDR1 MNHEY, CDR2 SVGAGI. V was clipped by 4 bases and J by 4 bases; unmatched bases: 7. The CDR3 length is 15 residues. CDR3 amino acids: CASSWTLAGLETQYF. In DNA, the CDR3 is TGTGCCAGCAGTTGGACACTAGCGGGCCTAGAGACCCAGTACTTC.